A selection of T cell receptor beta chains follows, all from one sample in a study of blood T cell repertoires in COVID-19. Clones were read by immunoSEQ multiplex PCR, and TCRdb kept only the in-frame ones, dropping some. The sample includes just under 60,000 clones, around 90% of them seen just once. The sample comprised peripheral blood. The receptor source for this set is a man in his sixties with acute or convalescent COVID-19. Each CDR3 is given with its conserved first and last residue. Fields, in order: J gene, D gene, clone size, V gene, CDR3 protein, CDR3 DNA. D genes are given only for firm matches. Rows give clone size only sometimes, using once, few, many, or a class for an expanded clone.

TRBJ1-1 | . | few | TRBV5-4 | CASSPLGVNTEAFF | TGTGCCAGCAGCCCCCTAGGGGTGAACACTGAAGCTTTCTTT
TRBJ2-3 | . | . | TRBV7-3 | CASSPSTRTDTQYF | TGTGCCAGCAGCCCTAGCACGAGGACAGATACGCAGTATTTT
TRBJ2-1 | TRBD2 | once | TRBV7-9 | CASSFSGNNEQFF | TGTGCCAGCAGCTTTAGCGGGAACAATGAGCAGTTCTTC
TRBJ1-5 | . | . | TRBV6-5 | CASQDQGYSNQPQHF | TGTGCCAGCCAAGACCAGGGTTATAGCAATCAGCCCCAGCATTTT
TRBJ1-6 | . | . | TRBV21-1 | CASSTDREGEGSSPLHF | TGTGCCAGCAGCACCGACAGGGAAGGCGAAGGGAGTTCACCCCTCCACTTT
TRBJ2-5 | . | . | TRBV2 | CASSEARGTQETQYF | TGTGCCAGCAGTGAAGCGCGAGGTACCCAAGAGACCCAGTACTTC
TRBJ1-2 | . | . | TRBV30 | CAWVRGGDGYTF | TGTGCCTGGGTCCGGGGGGGAGATGGCTACACCTTC
TRBJ1-5 | . | . | TRBV18 | CASSQGDNQPQHF | TGTGCCAGCTCACAAGGGGACAATCAGCCCCAGCATTTT
TRBJ1-2 | TRBD1 | . | TRBV2 | CASRRTGGILDYGYTF | TGTGCCAGCAGGCGGACAGGGGGAATTCTGGACTATGGCTACACCTTC
TRBJ2-1 | TRBD2 | . | TRBV7-3 | CASSRTGTKNNEQFF | TGTGCCAGCAGCCGAACCGGGACTAAAAACAATGAGCAGTTCTTC
TRBJ2-7 | . | . | TRBV10-3 | CAISESGDSREQYF | TGTGCCATCAGTGAGTCAGGGGACTCGAGGGAGCAGTACTTC
TRBJ1-1 | TRBD1 | . | TRBV9 | CASSDIRGRTEAFF | TGTGCCAGCAGCGACATCAGGGGGCGGACTGAAGCTTTCTTT
TRBJ2-7 | . | . | TRBV7-9 | CASSLGSTSLSLQYF | TGTGCCAGCAGCTTAGGTAGTACTAGCCTTTCACTGCAGTACTTC
TRBJ1-3 | . | . | TRBV7-2 | CASSFLSSSGNTIYF | TGTGCCAGCAGCTTCTTATCCAGCTCTGGAAACACCATATATTTT
TRBJ1-5 | . | once | TRBV6-5 | CASSFNPPGAQPQHF | TGTGCCAGCAGTTTCAACCCCCCAGGGGCTCAGCCCCAGCATTTT
TRBJ1-2 | . | . | TRBV28 | CASSLLDYGYTF | TGTGCCAGCAGTTTACTAGACTATGGCTACACCTTC
TRBJ1-5 | TRBD1 | . | TRBV4-1 | CASSPWTGVQPQHF | TGCGCCAGCAGCCCCTGGACAGGGGTACAGCCCCAGCATTTT
TRBJ1-4 | TRBD1 | . | TRBV2 | CASSGGPSSPSEKLFF | TGTGCCAGCTCAGGGGGCCCCTCTAGCCCCAGTGAAAAACTGTTTTTT
TRBJ1-2 | TRBD1 | . | TRBV10-3 | CAIRGGTGQNYGYTF | TGTGCCATCAGGGGGGGGACAGGGCAGAACTATGGCTACACCTTC
TRBJ2-1 | . | . | TRBV7-9 | CASSFFNEQFF | TGTGCCAGCAGCTTCTTCAATGAGCAGTTCTTC
TRBJ1-2 | . | once | TRBV5-4 | CASSSQGFGYGYTF | TGTGCCAGCAGCAGCCAGGGGTTCGGCTATGGCTACACCTTC
TRBJ1-2 | TRBD1 | . | TRBV4-2 | CASSQTSTGDHGYTF | TGTGCCAGCAGCCAAACATCGACAGGGGACCATGGCTACACCTTC
TRBJ2-1 | . | . | TRBV14 | CASSRSSYNEQFF | TGTGCCAGCAGTCGGAGCTCCTACAATGAGCAGTTCTTC
TRBJ2-7 | . | . | TRBV30 | CAWSGGGSSYEQYF | TGTGCCTGGAGCGGGGGCGGGAGCTCCTACGAGCAGTACTTC
TRBJ1-2 | . | few | TRBV5-1 | CASSLAGGQDYGYTF | TGCGCCAGCAGCTTGGCCGGGGGGCAAGACTATGGCTACACCTTC
TRBJ2-2 | . | . | TRBV6-5 | CASSTLPGSGELFF | TGTGCCAGCAGCACCTTGCCGGGGTCCGGGGAGCTGTTTTTT
TRBJ1-6 | TRBD1 | . | TRBV28 | CASRYTGGRNSPLHF | TGTGCCAGCAGATACACAGGGGGTCGTAATTCACCCCTCCACTTT
TRBJ2-3 | . | . | TRBV27 | CASSLEGRTDTQYF | TGTGCCAGCAGTTTGGAGGGACGCACAGATACGCAGTATTTT
TRBJ2-7 | . | once | TRBV18 | CASSPEVSLPEQYF | TGTGCCAGCTCACCAGAGGTGTCGCTTCCCGAGCAGTACTTC
TRBJ1-1 | . | . | TRBV5-1 | CASSPFSGDMNTEAFF | TGCGCCAGCAGCCCCTTTAGTGGGGACATGAACACTGAAGCTTTCTTT
TRBJ1-6 | . | . | TRBV23-1 | CASNWGDSPLHF | TGCGCCAGCAACTGGGGCGATTCACCCCTCCACTTT
TRBJ2-1 | TRBD2 | . | TRBV3-1/TRBV3-2 | CASSLGLAGKNEQFF | TGTGCCAGCAGCCTAGGACTAGCGGGTAAGAATGAGCAGTTCTTC
TRBJ2-3 | TRBD2 | few | TRBV6-6 | CASSPRGGLAGPGIISTDTQYF | TGTGCCAGCAGTCCCCGGGGAGGACTAGCTGGCCCGGGAATAATCAGCACAGATACGCAGTATTTT
TRBJ1-5 | . | . | TRBV28 | CASSNTAWDYNTYSNQPQHF | TGTGCCAGCAGTAATACTGCCTGGGACTATAATACATATAGCAATCAGCCCCAGCATTTT
TRBJ1-6 | . | . | TRBV2 | CASKARQDRNNSPLHF | TGTGCCAGCAAGGCAAGACAGGACAGAAATAATTCACCCCTCCACTTT
TRBJ2-2 | TRBD1 | . | TRBV5-1 | CASSSRTGSDTGELFF | TGCGCCAGCAGCTCCCGGACAGGGTCGGACACCGGGGAGCTGTTTTTT
TRBJ2-2 | . | few | TRBV5-6 | CASSLYGNTGELFF | TGTGCCAGCAGCTTGTACGGGAACACCGGGGAGCTGTTTTTT
TRBJ1-3 | . | . | TRBV6-5 | CASSEGLYSGNTIYF | TGTGCCAGCAGCGAGGGACTTTACTCTGGAAACACCATATATTTT
TRBJ2-1 | . | . | TRBV20-1 | CSARETNPVVF | TGCAGTGCTAGAGAAACTAACCCAGTAGTCTTC
TRBJ2-5 | TRBD2 | . | TRBV18 | CASSPPSGLAGPRETQYF | TGTGCCAGCTCACCACCAAGCGGACTAGCGGGACCAAGGGAGACCCAGTACTTC
TRBJ2-1 | TRBD2 | . | TRBV5-1 | CASRSGRRGEQFF | TGCGCCAGCAGAAGCGGGAGGAGGGGTGAGCAGTTCTTC